This T cell receptor beta chain is from a study of T cell responses to AZD1222 COVID-19 vaccine. Findings and limits, study-wide: CD4 TCRs linked to vaccination spanned spike, dominating at 160-218 and 743-854. Just six or seven AZD1222 recipients tested seropositive at baseline. A mostly white British donor set with more females was recruited, and clonal diversity was possibly underestimated.

TCRdb keeps only in-frame clones here, not all; method: immunoSEQ multiplex PCR. The sample records around 160,000 clones, about 90% being singletons. With respect to this clone: Antigen: not known.

The CDR3 consists of 15 residues. V gave up 4 bases and J gave up 2 bases, with 15 bases separating them. Looked up from germline, CDR1 is MNHEY and CDR2 is SMNVEV (reference sequence). The origin of this receptor is an adult in good health. Source: peripheral blood, taken on day 0 of AZD1222 vaccination. V gene TRBV27 combines with J gene TRBJ2-7; D is perhaps TRBD2 (6 bases). As DNA, the CDR3 is TGTGCCAGCAGTTACGCCGGGAGTGCCGCCTACGAGCAGTACTTC. Its translation: CASSYAGSAAYEQYF.